The source of this TCR beta chain is a study of blood T cell repertoires in COVID-19. Study at large: Whether acute or convalescent, the COVID-19 samples came from the United States, Italy and Spain.

CDR1 and CDR2 (germline): LGHDT, YNNKEL (reference sequence). The CDR3 totals 12 residues. Trimming stripped 4 bases from V and 5 bases from J, with 8 bases between. Clones were sequenced by immunoSEQ multiplex PCR, and TCRdb holds only the in-frame ones, with some missing. The table records 150,000 to 250,000 clones, about nine tenths of them present only once. V gene TRBV3-1 (or the pseudogene TRBV3-2) combines with J gene TRBJ2-5; D unresolved. The source material was PBMCs or T cells enriched from blood (not recorded which). The sequence came from a woman between 25 and 40 years old who had recovered from COVID-19. CDR3 sequence: CASSPLRETQYF. The CDR3 DNA reads TGTGCCAGCAGCCCCTTACGGGAGACCCAGTACTTC.